The clone carrying this T cell receptor (beta chain) was observed a handful of times. Antigen: not known. This specimen belongs to a study of cytomegalovirus exposure and HLA in healthy donors. Whole-study findings and limits: In the roughly 130 validation repertoires, a later analysis found that first-cohort TCR clusters tended to co-occur. Rarity characterized most TCR sequences, yet some public TCRs appeared in many donors. The investigators catalogued 164 TCR beta chains as cytomegalovirus-associated.

The validation cohort, a group of roughly 120 subjects, included the donors and was separate from the roughly 600-subject first cohort. Per germline, CDR1 MDHEN and CDR2 SYDVKM. V gave up 5 bases and J gave up 1 base, with 5 bases separating them. This CDR3 is 12 amino acids long. Measured with immunoSEQ multiplex PCR; TCRdb has only the in-frame clones, and not every one. This table has roughly 300,000 clones, approximately 90% appearing once. The receptor comes from a woman in her late teens or twenties in good health and CMV-seronegative. Sequenced material: PBMCs. The gene calls are TRBV28 and TRBJ1-2; the D is unclear. CDR3 loop: CASSNNNYGYTF. DNA for the CDR3: TGTGCCAGCAGTAATAATAACTATGGCTACACCTTC.